These 22 T cell receptor beta chains were all obtained from the same sample, sequenced in a study of a mutant IDH1 vaccine in newly diagnosed glioma. Measured with immunoSEQ multiplex PCR; TCRdb has only the in-frame clones, and not every one. Here the sample spans 55,000 to 70,000 clones, just over 85% being singletons. This sample's time point: baseline, week 1 (first vaccination visit). Sample treatment: pre-vaccination baseline after standard-of-care therapy. The source material was PBMCs, sampled from a glioma patient treated with radiotherapy, temozolomide or both. The receptor source for this set is a man aged 25 to 45 with glioma.

In this sample, this clone turned up once. The V and J genes are TRBV6-6 and TRBJ2-1; D gene ambiguous. Germline CDR1 and CDR2: MNHNY and SVGAGI (reference sequence). V was pared by 2 bases and J by 6 bases, with 8 bases between. The CDR3 has 13 residues. The CDR3 DNA reads TGTGCCAGCAGTTACGGCCCGGGCAATGAGCAGTTCTTC. Protein: CASSYGPGNEQFF.

This chain connects TRBV28 to TRBJ1-2; tentatively, D is TRBD1 (6 bases). Trimming removed 3 bases at V and 5 bases at J, with 16 bases between. The CDR3 length is 15 residues. Per the germline V gene, CDR1 is MDHEN and CDR2 is SYDVKM. CDR3 DNA sequence: TGTGCCAGCAGTTTGTTTGCAGGGGAACATTATGGCTACACCTTC. This gives the protein CASSLFAGEHYGYTF.

V gene TRBV28 combines with J gene TRBJ2-7; the match to TRBD1 covers 7 bases. V was pared by 6 bases and J by 5 bases, with 4 bases of the junction left unmatched. The CDR3 contains 12 residues. CDR1 and CDR2 (germline): MDHEN, SYDVKM. CDR3 coding DNA: TGTGCCAGCAGCCCAGACAGGGACGAGCAGTACTTC. Its translation: CASSPDRDEQYF.

This chain joins TRBV18 and TRBJ1-1, with 8 bases that match TRBD1. With V trimmed by 1 base and J by 4 bases, 8 bases remained unmatched. Germline V gene data show CDR1 as KGHSH and CDR2 as LQKENI. This CDR3 has 16 residues. The CDR3 here is CASSPRQGTGLTEAFF. In DNA, the CDR3 is TGTGCCAGCTCACCACGACAGGGGACCGGCCTCACTGAAGCTTTCTTT.

This clone showed up just once. No conserved phenylalanine or tryptophan ends this CDR3, so it is likely a read error. The V and J genes are TRBV5-6 and TRBJ1-1; D is undetermined. This CDR3 has 12 residues. Germline V lookup: CDR1 SGHDT, CDR2 YYEEEE. The germline V and J ends were trimmed by 2 bases and 6 bases, with 8 bases remaining between them. The CDR3 protein is CASSFAGAEAFL. CDR3 nucleotides: TGTGCCAGCAGCTTCGCGGGCGCTGAAGCTTTCCTT.

The chain carries TRBV15 and TRBJ1-2; D gene uncertain. The CDR3 consists of 16 residues. Trimming cost V 0 bases and J 2 bases, with 13 bases left between them. Germline lookup yields CDR1 LNHNV and CDR2 YYDKDF (reference sequence). In DNA form, the CDR3 reads TGTGCCACCAGCAGAGATCGATTGGGCAGAAACTATGGCTACACCTTC. It is translated as CATSRDRLGRNYGYTF.

J is TRBJ2-5 and V is TRBV19; the D gene is possibly TRBD1 (6 bases). This CDR3 spans 13 amino acids. Looked up from germline, CDR1 is LNHDA and CDR2 is SQIVND (reference sequence). V was trimmed by 0 bases and J by 4 bases, leaving 6 bases between them. CDR3 loop: CASSIDRGETQYF. CDR3 nucleotides: TGTGCCAGTAGTATAGACAGGGGAGAGACCCAGTACTTC.

To note about this clone: The conserved final phenylalanine or tryptophan is absent from the CDR3, which likely points to a read error. The genes are TRBV14 and TRBJ1-1; TRBD1 matches at 7 bases. Trimming cost V 1 base and J 11 bases; bases outside gene matches: 7. The CDR3 totals 13 residues. The germline V gene has CDR1 SGHDN and CDR2 FVKESK. In DNA, the CDR3 is TGTGCCAGCAGCCAAGTTGGAGGGGGCGACGCTTTCCTT. It translates to CASSQVGGGDAFL.

This clone was counted only a few times. V gene TRBV18 combines with J gene TRBJ1-5; TRBD1 agrees at 8 bases. Germline CDR1 reads KGHSH; CDR2 reads LQKENI. Unmatched junction bases numbered 2, after V lost 6 bases and J lost 1 base. The CDR3 spans 14 residues. CDR3 sequence reads: CASSRDRSNQPQHF. Here the CDR3 DNA reads TGTGCCAGCTCGCGGGACAGGAGCAATCAGCCCCAGCATTTT.

The chain couples TRBV5-4 to TRBJ2-4, with TRBD2 matching over 7 bases. The CDR3 is made up of 13 amino acids. The germline CDR1 and CDR2 sequences are SGHNT and YYREEE (reference sequence). CDR3 sequence: CAHSGGTKNIQYF. CDR3 bases: TGTGCTCACTCCGGGGGGACCAAAAACATTCAGTACTTC.

The V gene is TRBV10-1, the J gene TRBJ2-5; 8 positions agree with TRBD1. The CDR3 covers 16 residues. V gave up 2 bases and J gave up 2 bases; unmatched junction bases: 7. The V gene's germline CDR1 is WNHNN and CDR2 SYGVQD (reference sequence). The CDR3 protein is CASSEQGATGQETQYF. The CDR3 DNA is TGCGCCAGCAGTGAGCAGGGGGCGACCGGTCAAGAGACCCAGTACTTC.

V usage is TRBV29-1 and J usage is TRBJ2-1; 8 positions match TRBD1. The junction had 3 bases not matched to a gene; V was cut back by 7 bases and J by 1 base. In germline, CDR1 is SQVTM, CDR2 ANQGSEA. The CDR3 spans 13 residues. The DNA for the CDR3 is TGCAGCGCTCGGACAGGGTCCTACAATGAGCAGTTCTTC. This encodes CSARTGSYNEQFF.

The chain employs TRBV5-4 and TRBJ2-2; possible D gene TRBD2, 6 bases. The CDR3 length is 14 residues. The V gene lost 2 bases and the J gene lost 1 base, with 6 bases spanning the gap. Looked up from germline, CDR1 is SGHNT and CDR2 is YYREEE (reference sequence). The CDR3 spells CASSFGGNTGELFF. CDR3 sequence (DNA): TGTGCCAGCAGCTTCGGGGGGAACACCGGGGAGCTGTTTTTT.

This chain links TRBV2 with TRBJ1-4; tentatively, D is TRBD1 (5 bases). This CDR3 is built from 12 residues. In germline, CDR1 is SNHLY, CDR2 FYNNEI. V was pared by 6 bases and J by 7 bases, with 9 bases between. The CDR3, as DNA: TGTGCCAGCAGGCAGGGAGGTGAAAAACTGTTTTTT. Its translation: CASRQGGEKLFF.

This clone was seen a single time. Mismatch with germline at one junction end may stem from a read error. The chain joins TRBV18 to TRBJ2-5; TRBD1 matches at 9 bases. This CDR3 contains 14 residues. From germline, CDR1 is KGHSH and CDR2 LQKENI. For the CDR3, the DNA is TGTACCAGCTCACGTTCGGGACAGGGAGAGACCCAGTACTTC. Its translation is CTSSRSGQGETQYF.

V usage is TRBV12-2 and J usage is TRBJ1-6; whether TRBD1, the table's D call, matches the DNA was not checked. TRBV12-2 is deemed a pseudogene. The CDR3 runs 14 residues. The CDR3 here is CASRLGQEKHPLHF. DNA for the CDR3: TGTGCAAGTCGCTTGGGACAGGAAAAGCATCCCCTCCACTTT.

This clone was counted between two and nine times. The chain recombines TRBV18 with TRBJ1-5; D gene uncertain. The germline gives CDR1 KGHSH, CDR2 LQKENI. V was clipped by 3 bases and J by 5 bases, with 11 bases between them. The CDR3 sequence is 14 residues long. The chain's CDR3 is CASSPGRLDQPQHF. Written as DNA, the CDR3 is TGTGCCAGCTCACCCGGACGGCTAGATCAGCCCCAGCATTTT.

The V gene is TRBV11-3, the J gene TRBJ2-2; 12 bases match TRBD1. Germline values: CDR1 SGHNT, CDR2 YENEEA. Trimming at V came to 5 bases and at J to 5 bases, leaving 9 bases not matched to a gene. The CDR3 covers 17 residues. In DNA, the CDR3 is TGTGCCAGCAGCCCGGGACAGGGGGCCCCTGGAACCGGGGAGCTGTTTTTT. This translates into CASSPGQGAPGTGELFF.

The rearrangement uses TRBV9 and TRBJ2-1; D is undetermined. This CDR3 contains 15 residues. V dropped 5 bases and J dropped 6 bases, with 18 bases sitting between them. Germline loops: CDR1 SGDLS, CDR2 YYNGEE. CDR3: CASSTSGGSGNEQFF. CDR3 sequence (DNA): TGTGCCAGCAGTACCTCGGGTGGGTCTGGCAATGAGCAGTTCTTC.

This rearrangement joins TRBV10-1 to TRBJ2-3; D is perhaps TRBD2 (5 bases). This CDR3 region has 17 residues. V was clipped by 2 bases and J by 4 bases, with 19 bases between them. The germline V gene encodes CDR1 WNHNN and CDR2 SYGVQD (reference sequence). CDR3 region: CASSELSRESPPDTQYF. CDR3 coding DNA: TGCGCCAGCAGTGAGCTGTCACGGGAATCTCCGCCAGATACGCAGTATTTT.

The chain combines TRBV18 with TRBJ1-4, with D perhaps matching TRBD1 (5 bases). The V end lost 4 bases, the J end lost 6 bases, and 15 bases lay between the germline ends. Per germline, CDR1 KGHSH and CDR2 LQKENI. This CDR3 has 15 amino acids. CDR3 region: CASSQTQAWDEKLFF. The CDR3 DNA sequence: TGTGCCAGCTCACAAACACAGGCCTGGGATGAAAAACTGTTTTTT.

The rearrangement uses TRBV11-2 and TRBJ1-2; no definite D call. The CDR3 is made up of 15 amino acids. From germline, CDR1 is SGHAT and CDR2 FQNNGV. The V end was cut by 5 bases, the J end by 4 bases, with 17 bases between. The CDR3 DNA follows: TGTGCCAGCAGCCCTCGAGGACGGAACCTCTATGGCTACACCTTC. Its translation: CASSPRGRNLYGYTF. The whole variable domain, filled in from reference TRBV11-2 and TRBJ1-2, reads EAGVAQSPRYKIIEKRQSVAFWCNPISGHATLYWYQQILGQGPKLLIQFQNNGVVDDSQLPKDRFSAERLKGVDSTLKIQPAKLEDSAVYLCASSPRGRNLYGYTFGSGTRLTVV.